This T cell receptor beta chain was identified in a study of a mutant IDH1 vaccine in newly diagnosed glioma. Study-wide background: Before enrollment, the patients had been treated with radiotherapy alone, temozolomide alone, or both together. Most of them had received both.

Assay used: immunoSEQ multiplex PCR; TCRdb lists only in-frame clones, some missing. The sample contains 45,000 to 65,000 clones, about four fifths of which appear only once. V dropped 1 base and J dropped 3 bases, with 11 bases sitting between them. CDR3 size: 14 residues. The V gene's germline CDR1 is SGHNT and CDR2 YYREEE (reference sequence). The time point was: baseline, week 1 (first vaccination visit). Treatment described: pre-vaccination baseline after standard-of-care therapy. Specimen: PBMCs, collected from a glioma patient treated with radiotherapy, temozolomide or both. The clonotype comes from a man aged 18 to 29 with glioma. The genes are TRBV5-4 and TRBJ2-7, with D possibly matching TRBD1 (6 bases). The CDR3 nucleotides read TGTGCCAGCAGCTTGATGTCACAGGGCTACGAGCAGTACTTC. This translates into CASSLMSQGYEQYF.